The rows below give T cell receptor beta chains drawn from one sample of a study of shared clonotypes between healthy human individuals. This table comes from immunoSEQ multiplex PCR, and its TCRdb copy is limited to in-frame clones, with some not included. There are about 2.1 million clones in the sample; around 93% occur only once, and about 1.7% lies in the top ten. The sequencing input was naive CD8+ T cells from PBMCs. The receptors derive from a man younger than 30 in good health. Some clones in this sample may be carry-over from other donors' samples. Each CDR3 is given with its conserved first and last residue. Each record gives: J gene, V gene, D gene, clone size, CDR3 protein, CDR3 DNA. The D gene is left open where the match is weak. The listing skips clone size in some rows; elsewhere it reads once, few, many or a size class.

TRBJ2-5 TRBV7-3 TRBD1 - CASSETGGFETQYF TGTGCCAGCAGCGAGACAGGGGGCTTTGAGACCCAGTACTTC
TRBJ2-3 TRBV27 TRBD2 - CASSVRQLAGSDTQYF TGTGCCAGCAGTGTCCGCCAACTAGCGGGATCCGATACGCAGTATTTT
TRBJ2-7 TRBV7-9 - - CASSYGLAEQYF TGTGCCAGCAGCTACGGTTTAGCCGAGCAGTACTTC
TRBJ2-7 TRBV28 - - CASTFILSASSYEQYF TGTGCCAGCACCTTCATTCTGTCGGCCAGCTCCTACGAGCAGTACTTC
TRBJ1-2 TRBV6-5 TRBD1 - CASSYLAGQGNYGYTF TGTGCCAGCAGTTATCTTGCAGGACAGGGCAACTATGGCTACACCTTC
TRBJ2-5 TRBV10-2 TRBD2 - CASSVSAVGGELAGWYQETQYF TGCGCCAGCAGTGTTTCAGCTGTGGGGGGAGAGCTAGCGGGGTGGTACCAAGAGACCCAGTACTTC
TRBJ2-7 TRBV2 - - CASSDRGNYEQYF TGTGCCAGCAGTGATCGGGGTAACTACGAGCAGTACTTC
TRBJ1-1 TRBV10-3 - - CAISEDTLNTEAFF TGTGCCATCAGTGAGGACACCCTGAACACTGAAGCTTTCTTT
TRBJ2-1 TRBV7-2 TRBD2 - CASSLSAGVDEQFF TGTGCCAGCAGCTTATCAGCGGGAGTGGATGAGCAGTTCTTC
TRBJ2-3 TRBV7-2 - - CASSLGWRTTDTQYF TGTGCCAGCAGCTTAGGATGGAGAACTACAGATACGCAGTATTTT
TRBJ1-5 TRBV28 - - CASSFPPGVLVPQPQHF TGTGCCAGCAGTTTCCCCCCAGGGGTGTTGGTGCCTCAGCCCCAGCATTTT
TRBJ2-7 TRBV6-6 TRBD1 - CASSWDRSSYEQYF TGTGCCAGCTCCTGGGACAGAAGCTCCTACGAGCAGTACTTC
TRBJ2-7 TRBV28 TRBD2 - CASSPGLAGFRGEQYF TGTGCCAGCAGTCCCGGACTAGCGGGATTTCGGGGAGAGCAGTACTTC
TRBJ1-2 TRBV7-8 - - CASSRDPSPYGYTF TGTGCCAGCAGTAGGGACCCGAGCCCCTATGGCTACACCTTC
TRBJ2-1 TRBV9 - once CASSVGGHEQFF TGTGCCAGCAGCGTAGGAGGCCATGAGCAGTTCTTC
TRBJ2-7 TRBV6-5 TRBD1 - CASSYSVQGIYEQYF TGTGCCAGCAGTTACTCGGTACAGGGGATATACGAGCAGTACTTC
TRBJ1-5 TRBV28 - - CASSFGHSLGSNQPQHF TGTGCCAGCAGTTTTGGGCATTCCTTAGGAAGCAATCAGCCCCAGCATTTT
TRBJ2-5 TRBV4-3 TRBD2 - CASSQMGAGGLAETQYF TGCGCCAGCAGCCAAATGGGCGCGGGAGGGCTGGCGGAGACCCAGTACTTC
TRBJ1-1 TRBV5-1 - few CASSWRSNTEAFF TGCGCCAGCAGCTGGCGGTCGAACACTGAAGCTTTCTTT
TRBJ2-1 TRBV13 TRBD1 - CASSSKRQGLNEQFF TGTGCCAGCAGCTCGAAGAGACAGGGGCTAAATGAGCAGTTCTTC
TRBJ2-7 TRBV27 TRBD1 - CASRGDRQHYEQYF TGTGCCAGCAGGGGGGACAGGCAACACTACGAGCAGTACTTC
TRBJ1-2 TRBV27 - - CASSSGLANYGYTF TGTGCCAGCAGCTCTGGCCTAGCTAACTATGGCTACACCTTC
TRBJ2-3 TRBV7-9 - - CAGFTDTQYF TGTGCCGGCTTCACAGATACGCAGTATTTT
TRBJ2-5 TRBV7-9 - - CASSSVLQGGKTQYF TGTGCCAGCAGCAGCGTACTACAGGGAGGGAAGACCCAGTACTTC
TRBJ2-5 TRBV28 TRBD1 - CASRKTGGVWETQYF TGTGCCAGCAGAAAGACAGGGGGCGTTTGGGAGACCCAGTACTTC
TRBJ2-7 TRBV9 - - CASSEGIGVHEQYF TGTGCCAGCAGCGAGGGAATAGGGGTCCACGAGCAGTACTTC
TRBJ2-1 TRBV27 - - CASSSRDSGEQFF TGTGCCAGCAGTTCCCGGGACTCCGGTGAGCAGTTCTTC
TRBJ2-5 TRBV13 - - CASSLPQDQETQYF TGTGCCAGCAGCTTACCCCAAGACCAAGAGACCCAGTACTTC
TRBJ2-1 TRBV16 - - CASSQLMDEQFF TGTGCCAGCAGCCAACTCATGGATGAGCAGTTCTTC
TRBJ1-5 TRBV29-1 TRBD1 - CSVEDLRTGNQPQHF TGCAGCGTTGAAGATCTTAGGACAGGGAATCAGCCCCAGCATTTT
TRBJ2-7 TRBV9 - - CASSATPAYEQYF TGTGCCAGCAGCGCTACACCCGCCTACGAGCAGTACTTC
TRBJ2-7 TRBV27 TRBD1 - CASAPGQSYEQYF TGTGCCAGCGCCCCGGGACAGAGTTACGAGCAGTACTTC
TRBJ2-5 TRBV7-3 - - CASSQTGRLYQETQYF TGTGCCAGCAGCCAGACAGGACGATTGTACCAAGAGACCCAGTACTTC
TRBJ2-3 TRBV4-3 - - CASSQEFPAGRGTDTQYF TGCGCCAGCAGCCAAGAATTTCCGGCGGGAAGGGGTACAGATACGCAGTATTTT
TRBJ2-6 TRBV7-2 - - CASSFKNSGANVLTF TGTGCCAGCAGCTTCAAAAATTCTGGGGCCAACGTCCTGACTTTC
TRBJ2-5 TRBV4-3 TRBD2 - CASSLKAGLAGDQGETQYF TGCGCCAGCAGCCTCAAGGCGGGACTAGCGGGAGACCAAGGAGAGACCCAGTACTTC
TRBJ1-1 TRBV2 - - CASTRERPSF TGTGCCAGCACCCGTGAACGCCCATCCTTT
TRBJ2-5 TRBV11-3 TRBD2 - CASSPPTGREGRETQYF TGTGCCAGCAGCCCCCCGACTGGGCGGGAGGGCCGGGAGACCCAGTACTTC
TRBJ1-2 TRBV28 - - CASSYTAYGYTF TGTGCCAGCAGTTACACTGCATATGGCTACACCTTC
TRBJ2-1 TRBV9 TRBD2 - CASSRSPTGLADNEQFF TGTGCCAGCAGCCGCTCACCTACGGGACTAGCGGACAATGAGCAGTTCTTC